This T cell receptor beta chain was sequenced in a study of cytomegalovirus exposure and HLA in healthy donors. Study findings and constraints: Among donors in an Asian-associated ancestry cluster, a later analysis reportedly found fewer N-insertions than the roughly 610-donor mean. The only immune exposure information that was available was CMV serostatus.

The CDR3 totals 12 residues. Germline loops: CDR1 ENHRY, CDR2 SYGVKD. Trimming stripped 10 bases from V and 2 bases from J, with 12 bases between. Primers included in the PCR were 60 Vbeta and 13 Jbeta primers. Assay: immunoSEQ multiplex PCR; the TCRdb copy retains only in-frame clones and omits some. The sample consists of approximately 200,000 clones, 84% of them appearing once. Notes on this clone: Its target is not known.

The chain carries TRBV10-3 and TRBJ2-7, with D possibly being TRBD2 (5 bases). Sequenced input: PBMCs. The sequence was collected from a boy younger than 18 in good health and CMV-seronegative. The CDR3 coding sequence is TGTGCCAGCCGGGATCTTGCCTACGAGCAGTACTTC. Its protein is CASRDLAYEQYF.